A selection of T cell receptor beta chains follows, all from one sample in a study of OX40 agonist ivuxolimab in advanced cancers. Clones were sequenced by immunoSEQ multiplex PCR, and TCRdb holds only the in-frame ones, with some missing. The table lists 60,000 to 65,000 clones, approximately 91% of them singletons. This specimen was CD4+ or CD8+ T cells sorted from blood, taken in a trial of the OX40 agonist ivuxolimab. The receptors derive from an adult with an advanced solid tumor such as melanoma, head and neck, liver or kidney cancer. CDR3s include the opening cysteine and the closing phenylalanine or tryptophan. D genes are given only for firm matches. Clone size is stated in some rows and not others, as once, few, many or a class when expanded.

TRBD1,once,TRBV28,TRBJ1-3,TGTGCCAGCCTAGGGACAGCTGGAAACACCATATATTTT,CASLGTAGNTIYF
TRBD2,-,TRBV12-5,TRBJ2-1,TGTGCTAGTGGTTTTCATCTGACTAGCGGGGTAACCCATGAGCAGTTCTTC,CASGFHLTSGVTHEQFF
TRBD2,-,TRBV10-3,TRBJ2-7,TGTGCCATTTCAGCGGGAGGGCCCTACGAGCAGTACTTC,CAISAGGPYEQYF
TRBD1,-,TRBV28,TRBJ1-2,TGTGCCAGCAGGGGGGGTCGGGACAGGGGAAATGGCTACACCTTC,CASRGGRDRGNGYTF
-,-,TRBV6-1,TRBJ2-7,TGTGCCAGCAGTGCTCGCGGAGCGGGCTACTACGAGCAGTACTTC,CASSARGAGYYEQYF
-,few,TRBV6-1,TRBJ2-3,TGTGCCAGCAGTGAAGGGGTGAGCTGGAGCACAGATACGCAGTATTTT,CASSEGVSWSTDTQYF
-,-,TRBV7-3,TRBJ2-3,TGTGCCAGCAGCCCCCTGGGAGGTGTTACAGATACGCAGTATTTT,CASSPLGGVTDTQYF
-,once,TRBV4-2,TRBJ2-7,TGTGCCAGCAGCCAAGCGGCAGGTCTTAACTACGAGCAGTACTTC,CASSQAAGLNYEQYF
TRBD1,-,TRBV2,TRBJ2-5,TGTGCCAGCTGGGTTGAAGGGACAGAGTACTTC,CASWVEGTEYF
-,few,TRBV9,TRBJ1-1,TGTGCCAGCAGCGTAGTAAGTGGGGATGAAGCTTTCTTT,CASSVVSGDEAFF
-,-,TRBV30,TRBJ2-7,TGTGCCTGGAGTGACGGCACTTCCTACGAGCAGTACTTC,CAWSDGTSYEQYF
-,-,TRBV29-1,TRBJ1-1,TGCAGCGTGTCAGGGGATCTGAACACTGAAGCTTTCTTT,CSVSGDLNTEAFF
TRBD2,-,TRBV7-2,TRBJ2-7,TGTGCCAGCAGCTCCATATGGACTAGCGGGACCTACGAGCAGTACTTC,CASSSIWTSGTYEQYF
TRBD1,-,TRBV5-6,TRBJ2-7,TGTGCCAGCAGCTACGGGACAGGGGATCACGAGCAGTACTTC,CASSYGTGDHEQYF
-,-,TRBV19,TRBJ1-5,TGTGCCAGTAGTACGGACAGTTATAGCAATCAGCCCCAGCATTTT,CASSTDSYSNQPQHF
-,-,TRBV27,TRBJ2-3,TGTGCCAGCTCACCCGCCGGCTTAAGGGATACGCAGTATTTT,CASSPAGLRDTQYF
-,-,TRBV6-6,TRBJ2-7,TGTGCCAGCAGCCTACTTGTCTACGAGCAGTACTTC,CASSLLVYEQYF